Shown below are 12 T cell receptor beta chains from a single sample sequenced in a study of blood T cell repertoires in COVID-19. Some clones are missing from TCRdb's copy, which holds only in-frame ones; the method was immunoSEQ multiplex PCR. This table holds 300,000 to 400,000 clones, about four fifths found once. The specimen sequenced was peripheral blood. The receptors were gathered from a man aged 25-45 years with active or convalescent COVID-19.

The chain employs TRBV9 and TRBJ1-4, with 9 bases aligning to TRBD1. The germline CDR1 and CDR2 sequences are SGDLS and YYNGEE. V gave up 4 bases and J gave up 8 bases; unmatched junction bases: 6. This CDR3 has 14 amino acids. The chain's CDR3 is CASSPGQGWEKLFF. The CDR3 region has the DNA TGTGCCAGCAGCCCGGGACAGGGATGGGAAAAACTGTTTTTT.

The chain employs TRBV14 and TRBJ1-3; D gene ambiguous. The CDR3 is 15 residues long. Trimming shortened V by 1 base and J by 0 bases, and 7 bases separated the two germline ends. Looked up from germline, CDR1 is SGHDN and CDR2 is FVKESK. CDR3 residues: CASSQGVVSGNTIYF. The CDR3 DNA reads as TGTGCCAGCAGCCAAGGAGTTGTCTCTGGAAACACCATATATTTT.

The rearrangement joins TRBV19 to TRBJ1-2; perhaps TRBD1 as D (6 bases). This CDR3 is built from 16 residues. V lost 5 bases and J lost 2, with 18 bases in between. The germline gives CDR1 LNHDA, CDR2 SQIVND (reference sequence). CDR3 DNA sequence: TGTGCCAGTAGTGTGGACAGCATTATTTCGAACTATGGCTACACCTTC. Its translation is CASSVDSIISNYGYTF.

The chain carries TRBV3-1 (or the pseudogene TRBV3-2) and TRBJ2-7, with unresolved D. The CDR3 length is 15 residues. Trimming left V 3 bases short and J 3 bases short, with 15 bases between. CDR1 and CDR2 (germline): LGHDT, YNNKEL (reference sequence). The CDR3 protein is CASSQGQPRNYEQYF. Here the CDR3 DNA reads TGTGCCAGCAGCCAGGGCCAGCCCCGGAACTACGAGCAGTACTTC.

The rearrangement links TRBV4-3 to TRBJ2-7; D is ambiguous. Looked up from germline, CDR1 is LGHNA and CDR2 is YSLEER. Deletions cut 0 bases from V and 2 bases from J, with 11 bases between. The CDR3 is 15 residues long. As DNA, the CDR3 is TGCGCCAGCAGCCAAGAGCTAGAAGGCCCCTACGAGCAGTACTTC. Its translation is CASSQELEGPYEQYF.

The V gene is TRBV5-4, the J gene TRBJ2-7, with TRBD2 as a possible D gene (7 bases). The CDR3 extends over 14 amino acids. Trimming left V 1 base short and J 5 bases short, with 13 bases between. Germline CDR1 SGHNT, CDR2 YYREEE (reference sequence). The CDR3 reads CASSLLTGGHEQYF. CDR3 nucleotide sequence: TGTGCCAGCAGCTTGCTGACGGGGGGCCACGAGCAGTACTTC.

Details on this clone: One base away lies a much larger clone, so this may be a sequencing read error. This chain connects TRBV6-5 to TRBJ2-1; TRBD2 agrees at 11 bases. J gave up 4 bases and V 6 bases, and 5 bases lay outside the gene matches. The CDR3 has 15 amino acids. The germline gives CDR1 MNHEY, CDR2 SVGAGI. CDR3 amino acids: CASSFSGGAYNEQFF. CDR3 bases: TGTGCCAGCAGCTTTAGCGGGGGGGCATACAATGAGCAGTTCTTC.

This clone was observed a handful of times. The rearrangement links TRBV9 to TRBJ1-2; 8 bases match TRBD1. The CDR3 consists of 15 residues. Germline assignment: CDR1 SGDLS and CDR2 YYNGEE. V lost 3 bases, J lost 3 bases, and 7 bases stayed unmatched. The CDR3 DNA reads TGTGCCAGCAGCGCCCAGGGGGCCGCGGACTATGGCTACACCTTC. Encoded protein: CASSAQGAADYGYTF.

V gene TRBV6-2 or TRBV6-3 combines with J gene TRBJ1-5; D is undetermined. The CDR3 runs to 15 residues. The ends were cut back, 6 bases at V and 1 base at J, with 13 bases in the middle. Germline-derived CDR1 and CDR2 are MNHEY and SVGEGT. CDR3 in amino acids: CASSQNRQSNQPQHF. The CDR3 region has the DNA TGTGCCAGCAGCCAAAACCGACAAAGCAATCAGCCCCAGCATTTT.

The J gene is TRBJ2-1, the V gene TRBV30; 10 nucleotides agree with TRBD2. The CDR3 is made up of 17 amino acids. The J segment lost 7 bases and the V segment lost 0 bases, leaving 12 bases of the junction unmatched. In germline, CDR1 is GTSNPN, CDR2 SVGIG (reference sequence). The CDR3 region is CAWSVPSGRAGRNEQFF. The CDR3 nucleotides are TGTGCCTGGAGTGTACCCAGCGGGAGGGCCGGTAGAAATGAGCAGTTCTTC.

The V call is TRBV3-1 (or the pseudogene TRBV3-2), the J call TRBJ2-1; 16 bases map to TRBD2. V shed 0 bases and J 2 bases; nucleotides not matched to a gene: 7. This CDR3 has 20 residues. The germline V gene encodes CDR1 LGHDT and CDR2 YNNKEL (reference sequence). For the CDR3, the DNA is TGTGCCAGCAGCCAAGATTACCCGGGACTAGCGGGAGGGCCCTACAATGAGCAGTTCTTC. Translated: CASSQDYPGLAGGPYNEQFF.

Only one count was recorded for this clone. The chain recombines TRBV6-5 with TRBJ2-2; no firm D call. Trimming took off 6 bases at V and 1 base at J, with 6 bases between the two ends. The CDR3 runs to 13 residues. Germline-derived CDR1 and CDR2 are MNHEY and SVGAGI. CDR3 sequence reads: CASSPQNTGELFF. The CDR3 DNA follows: TGTGCCAGCAGCCCACAGAACACCGGGGAGCTGTTTTTT.